The 26 T cell receptor beta chains given below trace back to one sample, sequenced in a study of cytomegalovirus exposure and HLA in healthy donors. The PCR contained 60 Vbeta and 13 Jbeta primers. TCRdb keeps only in-frame clones here, not all; method: immunoSEQ multiplex PCR. The data hold about 130,000 clones, with about 74% observed a single time. The sequenced sample consisted of PBMCs. These receptors were obtained from a woman between 50 and 59 years old in good health and CMV-seropositive.

This clone was recorded a few times. The rearrangement uses TRBV6-1 and TRBJ1-1; no clear D gene. This CDR3 has 13 amino acids. Trimming cost V 1 base and J 1 base, with 4 bases left between them. Germline CDR1 and CDR2: MNHNS and SASEGT. CDR3 loop: CASSEVQNTEAFF. In DNA form, the CDR3 reads TGTGCCAGCAGTGAAGTCCAGAACACTGAAGCTTTCTTT.

V is TRBV6-1 and J is TRBJ2-7; D is possibly TRBD2 (5 bases). The CDR3 is 15 amino acids. Germline-derived CDR1 and CDR2 are MNHNS and SASEGT. Trimming removed 5 bases from V and 3 bases from J, with 17 bases in between. This CDR3 is CASSPWIAISYEQYF. The CDR3 DNA reads TGTGCCAGCAGTCCCTGGATAGCGATAAGCTACGAGCAGTACTTC.

This chain uses TRBV5-5 with TRBJ2-7, with D maybe TRBD2 (5 bases). CDR1 SGHKS and CDR2 YYEKEE come from the germline V gene (reference sequence). The V and J ends lost 4 bases and 4 bases respectively, with 9 bases between them. The CDR3 extends over 12 amino acids. CDR3 sequence reads: CASSRDWYEQYF. CDR3 in DNA: TGTGCCAGCAGCCGGGATTGGTACGAGCAGTACTTC.

The V call is TRBV11-3, the J call TRBJ2-2; perhaps TRBD1 as D (6 bases). Looked up from germline, CDR1 is SGHNT and CDR2 is YENEEA. The CDR3 is 15 amino acids. V gave up 6 bases and J gave up 0 bases, with 11 bases separating them. CDR3 sequence: CASRRQGTNTGELFF. DNA of the CDR3: TGTGCCAGCAGGCGCCAGGGGACGAACACCGGGGAGCTGTTTTTT.

This sequence joins TRBV5-1 and TRBJ2-7, with D possibly being TRBD1 (7 bases). The CDR3 loop spans 13 amino acids. Trimming pared 4 bases from V and 6 bases from J, leaving 14 bases between. Germline CDR1 reads SGHRS; CDR2 reads YFSETQ. The CDR3 protein is CASSPGGLREQYF. The CDR3 nucleotides are TGCGCCAGCAGCCCAGGGGGGCTCCGCGAGCAGTACTTC.

The rearrangement joins TRBV5-1 to TRBJ2-1, with D tentatively TRBD1 (6 bases). The V end lost 4 bases, the J end lost 1 base, and 9 bases lay between the germline ends. The CDR3 has 14 residues. Germline V gene lookup returns CDR1 SGHRS and CDR2 YFSETQ. This CDR3 reads CASSRDTSYNEQFF. DNA of the CDR3: TGCGCCAGCAGCCGGGACACTTCCTACAATGAGCAGTTCTTC.

The chain recombines TRBV6-4 with TRBJ2-3, with 14 bases fitting TRBD2. The CDR3 is 16 amino acids. The J segment lost 4 bases and the V segment lost 0 bases, leaving 0 bases of the junction unmatched. Per the germline V gene, CDR1 is MRHNA and CDR2 is SNTAGT. DNA for the CDR3: TGTGCCAGCAGTGACTCGACTAGCGGGGGGGCAGATACGCAGTATTTT. It is translated as CASSDSTSGGADTQYF.

This chain connects TRBV7-2 to TRBJ1-2, with a possible D match to TRBD1 (5 bases). CDR3 length equals 12 residues. Germline assignment: CDR1 SGHTA and CDR2 FQGNSA. V lost 3 bases and J lost 8, with 10 bases in between. The CDR3 loop reads CASSLRGEGYTF. As DNA, the CDR3 is TGTGCCAGCAGCTTGCGGGGGGAAGGCTACACCTTC.

The chain links TRBV6-6 to TRBJ2-5; 8 nucleotides match TRBD2. Germline trimming cut 10 bases from V and 5 bases from J; bases unmatched to any gene: 6. Germline CDR1 MNHNY, CDR2 SVGAGI (reference sequence). There are 12 residues in the CDR3. The CDR3 region is CATGLDVETQYF. CDR3 DNA sequence: TGTGCCACGGGACTAGATGTGGAGACCCAGTACTTC.

This clone was recorded a few times. The chain couples TRBV7-8 to TRBJ2-3, with TRBD1 as a possible D gene (6 bases). Trimming shortened V by 3 bases and J by 6 bases, and 13 bases separated the two germline ends. Germline loops: CDR1 SGHVS, CDR2 FQNEAQ. The CDR3 extends over 14 amino acids. DNA of the CDR3: TGTGCCAGCAGCTTTTCAGGGGCCACGGATACGCAGTATTTT. Its translation is CASSFSGATDTQYF.

As regards this clone: A junction end diverges from the germline sequence, so it may reflect a read error. The chain carries TRBV7-9 and TRBJ2-1, with 7 bases that match TRBD1. The CDR3 has 15 residues. Germline assignment: CDR1 SEHNR and CDR2 FQNEAQ (reference sequence). CDR3 sequence: CSSSPWDSTYNEQFF. CDR3 DNA: TGTTCCAGCAGCCCGTGGGACAGCACTTACAATGAGCAGTTCTTC.

This sequence joins TRBV19 and TRBJ1-4, with no clear D. Germline loops: CDR1 LNHDA, CDR2 SQIVND (reference sequence). This CDR3 contains 13 residues. Between the trimmed V and J ends, which lost 5 bases and 8 bases, there was a span of 12 bases. The CDR3 sequence is CASSQVKQEKLFF. Here the CDR3 DNA reads TGTGCCAGTAGTCAGGTAAAGCAGGAAAAACTGTTTTTT.

The rearrangement uses TRBV29-1 and TRBJ1-6; D possibly corresponds to TRBD1 (6 bases). CDR3 length equals 19 residues. With 5 bases removed from V and 5 bases from J, the gap between germline ends came to 28 bases. Germline CDR1 and CDR2: SQVTM and ANQGSEA. The CDR3 sequence is CSVLRKKESLRGHNSPLHF. DNA for the CDR3: TGCAGCGTTCTCCGCAAGAAAGAATCTCTGCGGGGGCATAATTCACCCCTCCACTTT.

Details on this clone: This specimen includes other DNA sequences encoding the same CDR3. This chain connects TRBV20-1 to TRBJ1-3; D gene ambiguous. CDR1 is DFQATT and CDR2 is SNEGSKA in the germline V gene (reference sequence). Deletions cut 2 bases from V and 7 bases from J, with 6 bases between. The length of the CDR3 is 11 residues. Here the CDR3 reads CSARFGNTIYF. CDR3 bases: TGCAGTGCTAGATTCGGGAACACCATATATTTT.

This clone has only a few counts. The chain employs TRBV29-1 and TRBJ1-2; D gene unclear. V was cut by 7 bases and J by 4 bases, with 16 bases left in between. Germline V gene lookup returns CDR1 SQVTM and CDR2 ANQGSEA. The CDR3 loop spans 13 amino acids. The CDR3 here is CSGFFGLVYGYTF. DNA of the CDR3: TGCAGCGGCTTCTTTGGACTCGTCTATGGCTACACCTTC.

This clone was observed a handful of times. The chain couples TRBV5-1 to TRBJ2-3; D might be TRBD2 (6 bases). This CDR3 region has 15 residues. The germline V gene has CDR1 SGHRS and CDR2 YFSETQ. The V end was cut by 6 bases, the J end by 3 bases, with 17 bases between. DNA for the CDR3: TGCGCCAGCAAGCCGGGCGGGACGGATACAGATACGCAGTATTTT. This translates into CASKPGGTDTDTQYF.

The J gene is TRBJ2-2, the V gene TRBV27; D unresolved. Germline V gene data show CDR1 as MNHEY and CDR2 as SMNVEV (reference sequence). This CDR3 has 12 residues. Trimming removed 3 bases at V and 5 bases at J, with 4 bases between. The CDR3 nucleotides read TGTGCCAGCAGTTTCGGGACCGGGGAGCTGTTTTTT. Residues: CASSFGTGELFF.

The chain has TRBV6-1 and TRBJ2-2, with 8 bases fitting TRBD1. With 6 bases clipped from V and 7 bases from J, the junction kept 10 bases outside the gene matches. CDR1 MNHNS and CDR2 SASEGT come from the germline V gene. The CDR3 runs 15 residues. The CDR3 region is CASRNDPGGNGELFF. The CDR3, as DNA: TGTGCCAGCAGGAACGATCCAGGGGGCAACGGGGAGCTGTTTTTT.

Only a few counts were recorded for this clone. The chain uses TRBV30 and TRBJ2-2, with D perhaps TRBD2 (7 bases). The CDR3 spans 15 residues. V gave up 2 bases and J gave up 4 bases, with 14 bases separating them. Germline CDR1 and CDR2: GTSNPN and SVGIG (reference sequence). The CDR3 sequence: CAWSSTRGATGELFF. The CDR3 DNA follows: TGTGCCTGGAGTTCTACCCGGGGGGCCACCGGGGAGCTGTTTTTT.

This chain links TRBV5-4 with TRBJ2-5, with D unresolved. In germline, CDR1 is SGHNT, CDR2 YYREEE (reference sequence). CDR3 length: 13 residues. Between the trimmed V and J ends, which lost 0 bases and 5 bases, there was a span of 8 bases. CDR3 nucleotide sequence: TGTGCCAGCAGCTTGGGAGGCATGGAGACCCAGTACTTC. Protein: CASSLGGMETQYF. Variable domain in full (rest from reference TRBV5-4 and TRBJ2-5): ETGVTQSPTHLIKTRGQQVTLRCSSQSGHNTVSWYQQALGQGPQFIFQYYREEENGRGNFPPRFSGLQFPNYSSELNVNALELDDSALYLCASSLGGMETQYFGPGTRLLVL.

The rearrangement joins TRBV6-5 to TRBJ2-2, with a possible D match to TRBD1 (5 bases). V gave up 5 bases and J gave up 0 bases, with 7 bases separating them. This CDR3 is 14 amino acids long. Germline CDR1 MNHEY, CDR2 SVGAGI. CDR3 amino acids: CASSEQANTGELFF. CDR3 nucleotide sequence: TGTGCCAGCAGTGAACAGGCGAACACCGGGGAGCTGTTTTTT.

The chain uses TRBV6-5 and TRBJ2-1, with D uncertain. The V and J ends lost 6 bases and 4 bases respectively, with 7 bases between them. The CDR3 is made up of 12 amino acids. Per the germline V gene, CDR1 is MNHEY and CDR2 is SVGAGI. DNA for the CDR3: TGTGCCAGCAGCGTAGATTACAATGAGCAGTTCTTC. Protein: CASSVDYNEQFF.

The chain links TRBV7-9 to TRBJ1-2; D is undetermined. V shed 5 bases and J shed 8 bases, with 21 bases lying between them. The CDR3 is made up of 15 amino acids. Germline assignment: CDR1 SEHNR and CDR2 FQNEAQ (reference sequence). The CDR3 nucleotides are TGTGCCAGCAGCCCCCCCGGGCATCAAGAGGGCGGCTACACCTTC. Its protein product is CASSPPGHQEGGYTF.

This clone was seen a few times. The gene calls are TRBV4-1 and TRBJ1-5; 7 bases agree with TRBD1. The germline CDR1 and CDR2 sequences are MGHRA and YSYEKL. This CDR3 has 14 residues. V lost 6 bases and J lost 4; bases outside the gene matches: 6. This CDR3 is CASSLSTGNQPQHF. CDR3 DNA sequence: TGCGCCAGCAGTCTTTCGACAGGGAATCAGCCCCAGCATTTT.

This clone has only a few counts. The chain links TRBV9 to TRBJ1-5; D might be TRBD1 (6 bases). Germline V lookup: CDR1 SGDLS, CDR2 YYNGEE. The CDR3 runs 13 residues. V was trimmed by 7 bases and J by 5 bases, leaving 13 bases between them. The CDR3 nucleotides are TGTGCCAGCGCCGGGGGGCCCGATCAGCCCCAGCATTTT. Translation: CASAGGPDQPQHF.

This clone was counted only a few times. This chain links TRBV30 with TRBJ1-2; 7 bases map to TRBD1. Germline V CDR1 and CDR2: GTSNPN, SVGIG (reference sequence). This CDR3 region has 13 residues. V lost 2 bases and J lost 6; bases outside the gene matches: 6. The CDR3 region has the DNA TGTGCCTGGAGTACTTGGGACAGCAATGGCTACACCTTC. Translated: CAWSTWDSNGYTF.